The 3 T cell receptor beta chains given below trace back to one sample, sequenced in a study of patients and donors after allogeneic stem cell transplantation. TCRdb fed the RT-PCR reads into MiXCR, producing one record per CDR3 protein. The table shows 920,000 or so distinct CDR3 sequences, with roughly 18% occurring only once. The material sequenced was blood, either unsorted or a sorted T cell fraction (not recorded which). These receptor sequences come from a human donor who was either an allogeneic HSCT recipient or a stem cell or donor lymphocyte infusion donor (not recorded which). It is not recorded whose cells these are; they may come from a transplant donor.

This clonotype was observed a handful of times. The J gene is TRBJ1-4, the V gene TRBV5-1; 10 nucleotides match TRBD1. Trimming cost V 4 bases and J 6 bases; bases outside gene matches: 6. CDR3 length: 15 residues. Germline V CDR1 and CDR2: SGHRS, YFSETQ. The CDR3 region is CASSPSGTGDEKLFF. The CDR3, as DNA: TGCGCCAGCAGCCCCAGCGGGACAGGGGATGAAAAACTGTTTTTT.

The chain recombines TRBV21-1 with TRBJ2-7; the D call in the table, TRBD2, was not verified against the DNA. TRBV21-1 is termed a pseudogene. The CDR3 covers 15 residues. CDR3 in amino acids: CASSKRRTALYEQYF. In nucleotides, the CDR3 is TGTGCCAGCAGCAAACGGAGGACGGCCCTTTACGAGCAGTACTTC.

This clonotype was seen a handful of times. The chain combines TRBV30 with TRBJ2-1; perhaps TRBD2 as D (5 bases). Trimming shortened V by 5 bases and J by 4 bases, and 12 bases separated the two germline ends. The germline V gene encodes CDR1 GTSNPN and CDR2 SVGIG (reference sequence). CDR3 size: 13 residues. CDR3 DNA: TGTGCCTGGGGTGGGGTAGCGTACAATGAGCAGTTCTTC. Its protein product is CAWGGVAYNEQFF.